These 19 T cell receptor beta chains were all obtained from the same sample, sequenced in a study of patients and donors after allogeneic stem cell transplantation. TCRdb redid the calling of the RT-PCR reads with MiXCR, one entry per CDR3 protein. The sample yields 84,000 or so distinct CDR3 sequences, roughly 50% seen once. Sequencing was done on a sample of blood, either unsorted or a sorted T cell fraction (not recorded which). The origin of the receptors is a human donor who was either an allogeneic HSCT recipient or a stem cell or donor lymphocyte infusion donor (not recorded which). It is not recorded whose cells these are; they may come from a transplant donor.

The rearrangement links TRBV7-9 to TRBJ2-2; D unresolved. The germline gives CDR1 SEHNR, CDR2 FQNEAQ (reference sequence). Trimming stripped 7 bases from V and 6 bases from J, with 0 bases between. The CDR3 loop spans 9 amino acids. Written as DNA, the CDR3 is TGTGCCAGCACCGGGGAGCTGTTTTTT. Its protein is CASTGELFF.

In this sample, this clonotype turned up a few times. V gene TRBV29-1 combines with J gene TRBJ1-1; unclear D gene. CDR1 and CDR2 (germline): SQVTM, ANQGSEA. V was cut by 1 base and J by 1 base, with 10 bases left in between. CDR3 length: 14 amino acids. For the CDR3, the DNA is TGCAGCGTTGAAGTCTTACATACGAACACTGAAGCTTTCTTT. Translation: CSVEVLHTNTEAFF.

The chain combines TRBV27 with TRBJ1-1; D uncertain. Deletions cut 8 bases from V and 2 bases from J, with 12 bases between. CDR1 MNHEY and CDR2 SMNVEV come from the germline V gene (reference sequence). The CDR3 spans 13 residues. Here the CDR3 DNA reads TGTGCCAGCGTAGACCCGTTCAACACTGAAGCTTTCTTT. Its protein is CASVDPFNTEAFF.

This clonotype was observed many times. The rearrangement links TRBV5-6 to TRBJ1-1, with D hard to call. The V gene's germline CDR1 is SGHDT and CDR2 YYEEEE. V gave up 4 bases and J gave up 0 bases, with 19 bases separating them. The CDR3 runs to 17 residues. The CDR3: CASSPPIFGDLNTEAFF. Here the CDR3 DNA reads TGTGCCAGCAGCCCTCCCATATTCGGTGACTTGAACACTGAAGCTTTCTTT.

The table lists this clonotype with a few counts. The CDR3 reads CASSPTWRTEAFF. The CDR3, as DNA: TGTGCCAGCAGCCCCACATGGCGTACTGAAGCTTTCTTT. The chain carries TRBV28 and TRBJ1-1; D remains ambiguous. V was cut by 6 bases and J by 5 bases, with 13 bases left in between. The V gene's germline CDR1 is MDHEN and CDR2 SYDVKM. The CDR3 contains 13 residues. Full variable domain (remainder filled in from reference TRBV28 and TRBJ1-1): DVKVTQSSRYLVKRTGEKVFLECVQDMDHENMFWYRQDPGLGLRLIYFSYDVKMKEKGDIPEGYSVSREKKERFSLILESASTNQTSMYLCASSPTWRTEAFFGQGTRLTVV.

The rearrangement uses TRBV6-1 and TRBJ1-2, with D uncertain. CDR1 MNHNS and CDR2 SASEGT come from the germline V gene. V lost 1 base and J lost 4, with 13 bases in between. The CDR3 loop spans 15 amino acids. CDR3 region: CASSEGIDLSYGYTF. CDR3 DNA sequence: TGTGCCAGCAGTGAAGGGATAGATTTGAGCTATGGCTACACCTTC.

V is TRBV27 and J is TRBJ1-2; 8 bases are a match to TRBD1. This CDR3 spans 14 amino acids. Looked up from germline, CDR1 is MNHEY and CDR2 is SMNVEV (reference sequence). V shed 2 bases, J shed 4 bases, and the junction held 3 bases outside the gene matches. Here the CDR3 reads CASSLHRGTYGYTF. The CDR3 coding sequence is TGTGCCAGCAGTTTACACAGGGGGACCTATGGCTACACCTTC.

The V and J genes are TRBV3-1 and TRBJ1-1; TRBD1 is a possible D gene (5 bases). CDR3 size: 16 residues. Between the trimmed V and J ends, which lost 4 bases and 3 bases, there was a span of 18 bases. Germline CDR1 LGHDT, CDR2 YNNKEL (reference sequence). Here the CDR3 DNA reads TGTGCCAGCAGCCCAGGGACGCATCGGGGAGACACTGAAGCTTTCTTT. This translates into CASSPGTHRGDTEAFF.

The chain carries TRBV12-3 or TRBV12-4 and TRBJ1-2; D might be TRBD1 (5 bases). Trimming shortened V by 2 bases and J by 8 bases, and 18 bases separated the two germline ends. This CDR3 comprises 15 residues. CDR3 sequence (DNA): TGTGCCAGCAGTTTATTTGGGTTTCAGGGTGAGGGCTACACCTTC. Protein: CASSLFGFQGEGYTF.

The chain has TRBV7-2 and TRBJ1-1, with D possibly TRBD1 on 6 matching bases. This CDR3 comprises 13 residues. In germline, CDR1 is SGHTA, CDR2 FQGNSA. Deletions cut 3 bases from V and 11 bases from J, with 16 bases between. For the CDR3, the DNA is TGTGCCAGCAGCTTTGGTCAGGGGAGTGATGCTTTCTTT. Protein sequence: CASSFGQGSDAFF.

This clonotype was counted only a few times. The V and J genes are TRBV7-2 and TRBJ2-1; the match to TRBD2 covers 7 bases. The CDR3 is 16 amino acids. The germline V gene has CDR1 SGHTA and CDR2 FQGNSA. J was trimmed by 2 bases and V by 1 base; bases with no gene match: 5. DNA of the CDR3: TGTGCCAGCAGCTTAGTTGGTGGGAGGGCCTACAATGAGCAGTTCTTC. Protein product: CASSLVGGRAYNEQFF.

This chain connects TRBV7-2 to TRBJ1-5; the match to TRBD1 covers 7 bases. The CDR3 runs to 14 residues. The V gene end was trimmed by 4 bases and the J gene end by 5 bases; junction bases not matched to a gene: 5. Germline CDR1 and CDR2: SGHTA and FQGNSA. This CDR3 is CASSYRQGDQPQHF. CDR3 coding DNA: TGTGCCAGCAGCTATCGACAGGGCGATCAGCCCCAGCATTTT. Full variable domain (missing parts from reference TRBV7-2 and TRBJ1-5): GAGVSQSPSNKVTEKGKDVELRCDPISGHTALYWYRQSLGQGLEFLIYFQGNSAPDKSGLPSDRFSAERTGGSVSTLTIQRTQQEDSAVYLCASSYRQGDQPQHFGDGTRLSIL.

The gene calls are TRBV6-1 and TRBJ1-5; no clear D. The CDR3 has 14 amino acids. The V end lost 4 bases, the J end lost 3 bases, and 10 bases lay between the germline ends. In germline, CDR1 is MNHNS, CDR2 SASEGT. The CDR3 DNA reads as TGTGCCAGCAGTGTGGGTGGCCTCAATCAGCCCCAGCATTTT. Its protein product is CASSVGGLNQPQHF.

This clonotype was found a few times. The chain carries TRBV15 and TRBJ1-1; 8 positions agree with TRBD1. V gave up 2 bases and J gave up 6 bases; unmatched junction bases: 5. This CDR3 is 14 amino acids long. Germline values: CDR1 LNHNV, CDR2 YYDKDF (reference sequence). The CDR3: CATSRIDRGPEAFF. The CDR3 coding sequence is TGTGCCACCAGCAGAATTGACAGGGGCCCTGAAGCTTTCTTT.

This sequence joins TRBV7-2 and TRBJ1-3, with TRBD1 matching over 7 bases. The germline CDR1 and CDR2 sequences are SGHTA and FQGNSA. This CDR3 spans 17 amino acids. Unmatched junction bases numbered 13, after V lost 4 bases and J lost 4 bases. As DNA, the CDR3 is TGTGCCAGCAGCTCCACTGGGACAGTTAACAAAGGAAACACCATATATTTT. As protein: CASSSTGTVNKGNTIYF.

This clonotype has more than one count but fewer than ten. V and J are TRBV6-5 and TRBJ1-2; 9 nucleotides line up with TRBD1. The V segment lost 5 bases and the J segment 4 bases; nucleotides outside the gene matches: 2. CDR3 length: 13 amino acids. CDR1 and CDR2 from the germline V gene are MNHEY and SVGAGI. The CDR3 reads CASSQTGGYGYTF. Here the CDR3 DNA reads TGTGCCAGCAGTCAGACAGGGGGCTATGGCTACACCTTC.

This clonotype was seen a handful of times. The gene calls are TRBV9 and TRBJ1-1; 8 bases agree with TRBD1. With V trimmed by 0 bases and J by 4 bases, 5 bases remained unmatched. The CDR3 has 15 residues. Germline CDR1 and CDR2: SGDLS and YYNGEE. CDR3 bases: TGTGCCAGCAGCGTAGCTAACAGGGGGGCCACTGAAGCTTTCTTT. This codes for CASSVANRGATEAFF.

In DNA, the CDR3 is TGTGCCAGCAGTTTCGTAGACCCGGGACAGACCTACGAGCAGTACTTC. Amino acids: CASSFVDPGQTYEQYF. The V call is TRBV27, the J call TRBJ2-7; 7 bases fit TRBD1. Per the germline V gene, CDR1 is MNHEY and CDR2 is SMNVEV (reference sequence). J lost 2 bases, V lost 3 bases, and 10 bases had no gene match. CDR3 size: 16 residues.

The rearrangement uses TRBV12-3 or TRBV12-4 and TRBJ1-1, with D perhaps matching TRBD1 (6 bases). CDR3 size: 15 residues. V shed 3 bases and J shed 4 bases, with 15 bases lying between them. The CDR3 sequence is CASSLALPGATEAFF. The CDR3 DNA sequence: TGTGCCAGCAGTTTGGCCCTTCCAGGGGCCACTGAAGCTTTCTTT.